Listed here is a single T cell receptor (beta chain). The antigen remains undetermined. This sample was included in a study of cytomegalovirus exposure and HLA in healthy donors. Study results and caveats: Presence/absence analyses assumed roughly uniform sequencing depth across donors, which may not hold. Previously analyzed data showed that most TCR beta V segments were productive at a frequency of about 90% or about 30%. TCR beta sequences reportedly predicted most subjects' HLA-A and HLA-B alleles accurately.

Amplification used 60 Vbeta primers and 13 Jbeta primers. Using immunoSEQ multiplex PCR, the repertoire was profiled, and TCRdb retains in-frame clones only, with some absent. The sample yields about 160,000 clones, around four fifths seen once. Material: PBMCs. The receptor was isolated from a man between 18 and 29 years old in good health and CMV-seropositive.

CDR3 region: CASSSLGGPGETDTQYF. The CDR3 DNA is TGTGCCAGCAGTTCCCTGGGGGGGCCGGGAGAAACAGATACGCAGTATTTT. The gene calls are TRBV27 and TRBJ2-3, with a tentative D call TRBD2 (7 bases). The CDR3 is made up of 17 amino acids. Germline-derived CDR1 and CDR2 are MNHEY and SMNVEV (reference sequence). Trimming removed 4 bases from V and 3 bases from J, with 20 bases in between.